The table lists the clone carrying this T cell receptor (beta chain) with a few counts. Its antigen is unidentified. Noted time point: newly diagnosed GD, antithyroid drugs for less than 3 months. RNA isolated from PBMCs was used to make the TCR library. Construction of TCR beta libraries relied on iRepertoire HTBI primers and on Arm-PCR targeting CDR3 regions. TCRdb fed the multiplex PCR reads into MiXCR, producing one record per CDR3 protein. The table records 680,000 or so distinct CDR3 sequences, about 16% of them present only once. This sample stems from a study of regulatory T cells in long-lasting Graves disease. The study's findings and limits: Preferential use of TRBV28, TRBJ1-2 and TRBJ2-5 was seen in persistent disease.

The CDR3 is 17 amino acids. The germline gives CDR1 MNHNY, CDR2 SVGAGI (reference sequence). J gave up 6 bases and V 0 bases, and 7 bases lay outside the gene matches. These records were also assigned to another study, of T cells in Graves' hyperthyroidism and ophthalmopathy. This second study notes: A first-round RT-PCR of the TCR CDR3 used the HTBI primer set.

This receptor was obtained from a woman in her twenties or thirties with Graves disease. This specimen consisted of peripheral blood mononuclear cells (PBMCs), obtained at new diagnosis, from a patient treated with antithyroid drugs. The rearrangement uses TRBV6-6 and TRBJ1-6, with TRBD1 matching over 8 bases. CDR3 amino acids: CASSYSRWGQVNSPLHF. As DNA, the CDR3 is TGTGCCAGCAGTTACTCGAGGTGGGGACAGGTTAATTCACCCCTCCACTTT.